One sample yielded the 25 T cell receptor beta chains listed below, sequenced in a study of Ad26.COV2.S vaccination and SARS-CoV-2 variants. The sample's treatment: around 19 received Ad26.COV2.S at low or high dose, single or two shots; 5 received placebo; per-sample allocation not given. Material that was analyzed had been drawn on day 63 after the first vaccine or placebo injection. Sequenced by immunoSEQ multiplex PCR; TCRdb stores in-frame clones only, minus some. This table has approximately 410,000 clones, around 89% appearing once. The sample was peripheral blood, taken in a trial of Ad26.COV2.S vaccine versus placebo. The receptor source for this set is a person aged 18-60 years who received the Ad26.COV2.S COVID-19 vaccine or a placebo.

The chain employs TRBV7-3 and TRBJ2-1; D not certain. Trimming removed 4 bases at V and 3 bases at J, with 10 bases between. Germline loops: CDR1 SGHTA, CDR2 FQGTGA. The CDR3 is 14 amino acids. CDR3 nucleotide sequence: TGTGCCAGCAGCTCAAGGACGGGCTACAATGAGCAGTTCTTC. Its protein is CASSSRTGYNEQFF.

The chain recombines TRBV5-1 with TRBJ1-2, with D perhaps TRBD1 (5 bases). The CDR3 has 16 residues. Per germline, CDR1 SGHRS and CDR2 YFSETQ. Trimming stripped 4 bases from V and 1 base from J, with 17 bases between. CDR3 sequence reads: CASSPPRGGGNYGYTF. Written as DNA, the CDR3 is TGCGCCAGCAGCCCTCCCCGGGGGGGAGGTAACTATGGCTACACCTTC.

V gene TRBV5-1 combines with J gene TRBJ2-3; 16 positions match TRBD2. The ends lost 4 bases at V and 4 bases at J; junction bases unmatched: 6. This CDR3 has 17 residues. CDR1 is SGHRS and CDR2 is YFSETQ in the germline V gene. For the CDR3, the DNA is TGCGCCAGCAGCCCAGGGACTAGCGGGGGGGCCCCAGATACGCAGTATTTT. It translates to CASSPGTSGGAPDTQYF.

The chain uses TRBV9 and TRBJ1-2; D is perhaps TRBD1 (6 bases). This CDR3 has 15 residues. Germline V lookup: CDR1 SGDLS, CDR2 YYNGEE. The germline V and J ends were trimmed by 0 bases and 0 bases, with 9 bases remaining between them. The CDR3, as DNA: TGTGCCAGCAGCGTAGAGGCAGGGGCTAACTATGGCTACACCTTC. Translation: CASSVEAGANYGYTF.

With respect to this clone: The same CDR3 can be traced to other DNA sequences in this sample. The chain uses TRBV12-5 and TRBJ2-2; D is perhaps TRBD1 (5 bases). Trimming shortened V by 7 bases and J by 5 bases, and 11 bases separated the two germline ends. There are 13 residues in the CDR3. Germline lookup yields CDR1 LGHNT and CDR2 FRNRAP. The CDR3 protein is CASADSNTGELFF. CDR3 bases: TGTGCTAGTGCCGACAGTAATACCGGGGAGCTGTTTTTT. Supplemented by reference TRBV12-5 and TRBJ2-2, the full variable domain reads DARVTQTPRHKVTEMGQEVTMRCQPILGHNTVFWYRQTMMQGLELLAYFRNRAPLDDSGMPKDRFSAEMPDATLATLKIQPSEPRDSAVYFCASADSNTGELFFGEGSRLTVL.

The rearrangement links TRBV2 to TRBJ2-7; no firm D call. CDR1 and CDR2 (germline): SNHLY, FYNNEI. The CDR3 loop spans 13 amino acids. The CDR3 loop is CANRGPGNYEQYF. In nucleotides, the CDR3 is TGTGCGAACCGCGGACCTGGAAACTACGAGCAGTACTTC.

The chain couples TRBV2 to TRBJ2-1; perhaps TRBD1 as D (6 bases). V gave up 4 bases and J gave up 4 bases, with 14 bases separating them. This CDR3 is built from 15 residues. The germline V gene encodes CDR1 SNHLY and CDR2 FYNNEI. CDR3 sequence reads: CASSVLGTIYNEQFF. The DNA for the CDR3 is TGTGCCAGCAGTGTGCTGGGGACAATATACAATGAGCAGTTCTTC.

V is TRBV5-6 and J is TRBJ2-5; D gene uncertain. CDR1 SGHDT and CDR2 YYEEEE come from the germline V gene. V gave up 1 base and J gave up 2 bases, with 6 bases separating them. The CDR3 contains 13 residues. The CDR3 sequence: CASSLPAQETQYF. CDR3 DNA: TGTGCCAGCAGCTTGCCAGCACAAGAGACCCAGTACTTC.

This chain links TRBV15 with TRBJ1-5; D unclear. V was clipped by 0 bases and J by 15 bases, with 9 bases between them. This CDR3 region has 11 residues. Germline lookup yields CDR1 LNHNV and CDR2 YYDKDF (reference sequence). DNA for the CDR3: TGTGCCACCAGCAGAGATAGGGTTGTGCATTTT. Protein sequence: CATSRDRVVHF.

V and J are TRBV27 and TRBJ1-6; perhaps TRBD1 as D (5 bases). Germline V gene data show CDR1 as MNHEY and CDR2 as SMNVEV (reference sequence). The CDR3 consists of 15 residues. Trimming removed 3 bases from V and 6 bases from J, with 12 bases in between. DNA of the CDR3: TGTGCCAGCAGTTTGTCGGGGGAGGTTAATTCACCCCTCCACTTT. Translation gives CASSLSGEVNSPLHF.

The DNA for the CDR3 is TGTGCCAGCAGTTACGCCGACACGCCCTACGAGCAGTACTTC. Its translation is CASSYADTPYEQYF. The V gene is TRBV6-5, the J gene TRBJ2-7; D gene uncertain. The CDR3 sequence is 14 residues long. Trimming removed 2 bases from V and 2 bases from J, with 10 bases in between. Germline V gene data show CDR1 as MNHEY and CDR2 as SVGAGI.

The rearrangement joins TRBV25-1 to TRBJ1-6, with D possibly matching TRBD1 (5 bases). This CDR3 comprises 15 residues. V lost 3 bases to trimming and J lost 10 bases, with 16 bases between them. The V gene's germline CDR1 is MGHDK and CDR2 SYGVNS. This chain's CDR3 is CASSDQTRGGSPLHF. CDR3 nucleotides: TGTGCCAGCAGTGATCAGACCCGGGGGGGGTCACCCCTCCACTTT.

The chain is built from TRBV30 and TRBJ2-7, with D possibly matching TRBD2 (6 bases). Trimming stripped 0 bases from V and 9 bases from J, with 15 bases between. The CDR3 has 13 residues. Germline V gene lookup returns CDR1 GTSNPN and CDR2 SVGIG (reference sequence). The chain's CDR3 is CAWSVTAGRWQYF. In nucleotides, the CDR3 is TGTGCCTGGAGTGTAACTGCGGGGAGGTGGCAGTACTTC.

The chain recombines TRBV19 with TRBJ2-1; D remains unclear. V was cut by 5 bases and J by 0 bases, with 5 bases left in between. CDR3 length: 13 residues. Germline CDR1 reads LNHDA; CDR2 reads SQIVND (reference sequence). In DNA, the CDR3 is TGTGCCAGTAGTTATAGCTCCTACAATGAGCAGTTCTTC. It encodes CASSYSSYNEQFF.

The CDR3 region is CASSSPVGEQFF. In DNA, the CDR3 is TGTGCCAGCAGTTCGCCCGTAGGTGAGCAGTTCTTC. The V call is TRBV12-3 or TRBV12-4, the J call TRBJ2-1; D uncertain. V was pared by 4 bases and J by 9 bases, with 10 bases between. This CDR3 is 12 amino acids long.

The rearrangement uses TRBV7-9 and TRBJ1-3; D is possibly TRBD1 (5 bases). Between the trimmed V and J ends, which lost 2 bases and 2 bases, there was a span of 10 bases. This CDR3 region has 15 residues. Germline loops: CDR1 SEHNR, CDR2 FQNEAQ (reference sequence). This CDR3 is CASSLLAGTGNTIYF. In nucleotides, the CDR3 is TGTGCCAGCAGCTTACTTGCAGGGACTGGAAACACCATATATTTT.

This chain uses TRBV6-2 or TRBV6-3 with TRBJ2-4; D not resolved. From germline, CDR1 is MNHEY and CDR2 SVGEGT. Trimming stripped 4 bases from V and 0 bases from J, with 16 bases between. This CDR3 region has 17 residues. The CDR3 spells CASSSGSSPIAKNIQYF. CDR3 sequence (DNA): TGTGCCAGCAGTTCAGGAAGTTCTCCTATAGCCAAAAACATTCAGTACTTC.

The DNA of the CDR3 is TGTGCCAGCAGCAGAAAGCGACAAGTCAAAAAACTGTTTTTT. It specifies CASSRKRQVKKLFF. The chain is built from TRBV21-1 and TRBJ1-4. TRBV21-1 is listed as a pseudogene. The CDR3 covers 14 residues.

This clone is categorized as large. V usage is TRBV6-4 and J usage is TRBJ2-7; 11 nucleotides line up with TRBD2. Germline CDR1 reads MRHNA; CDR2 reads SNTAGT. V shed 3 bases and J 1 base; nucleotides not matched to a gene: 2. The CDR3 runs 15 residues. CDR3 amino acids: CASSETSGESYEQYF. The CDR3 nucleotides read TGTGCCAGCAGTGAGACTAGCGGGGAATCCTACGAGCAGTACTTC.

The chain joins TRBV7-8 to TRBJ1-4; D possibly corresponds to TRBD1 (6 bases). The length of the CDR3 is 15 residues. Germline V CDR1 and CDR2: SGHVS, FQNEAQ. V gave up 0 bases and J gave up 8 bases, with 13 bases separating them. The DNA of the CDR3 is TGTGCCAGCAGCTTAGCGTTACAGGGTAACGAAAAACTGTTTTTT. It encodes CASSLALQGNEKLFF.

The chain is built from TRBV27 and TRBJ2-1; 13 nucleotides agree with TRBD2. This CDR3 contains 18 residues. CDR1 is MNHEY and CDR2 is SMNVEV in the germline V gene (reference sequence). The ends lost 3 bases at V and 8 bases at J; junction bases unmatched: 13. CDR3 protein: CASSFRTSGGRVWDEQFF. In nucleotides, the CDR3 is TGTGCCAGCAGTTTTAGGACTAGCGGGGGAAGAGTTTGGGATGAGCAGTTCTTC.

The CDR3 coding sequence is TGTGCCAGCAGCACTGGGGGGTCCTTGGGCCCGAAGCAGTACTTC. It is translated as CASSTGGSLGPKQYF. The chain links TRBV7-2 to TRBJ2-7, with D maybe TRBD2 (6 bases). This CDR3 comprises 15 residues. The V end lost 5 bases, the J end lost 8 bases, and 22 bases lay between the germline ends. In germline, CDR1 is SGHTA, CDR2 FQGNSA.

The chain is built from TRBV13 and TRBJ2-1; D not resolved. Germline loops: CDR1 PRHDT, CDR2 FYEKMQ (reference sequence). The V and J ends lost 2 bases and 5 bases respectively, with 13 bases between them. This CDR3 has 15 amino acids. CDR3 nucleotides: TGTGCCAGCAGCTTAAACCGCGGAGAACACAATGAGCAGTTCTTC. Encoded protein: CASSLNRGEHNEQFF.

The chain couples TRBV19 to TRBJ1-2, with D perhaps TRBD1 (5 bases). CDR3 length: 14 residues. In germline, CDR1 is LNHDA, CDR2 SQIVND (reference sequence). Trimming took 3 bases from V and 5 from J, leaving 13 bases between them. The CDR3 sequence is CASSIDSRRYGYTF. The CDR3 DNA follows: TGTGCCAGTAGTATTGACAGCAGACGATATGGCTACACCTTC. The full variable domain, its missing parts supplied by reference TRBV19 and TRBJ1-2, is DGGITQSPKYLFRKEGQNVTLSCEQNLNHDAMYWYRQDPGQGLRLIYYSQIVNDFQKGDIAEGYSVSREKKESFPLTVTSAQKNPTAFYLCASSIDSRRYGYTFGSGTRLTVV.

This clone turned up a few times. The V call is TRBV15, the J call TRBJ1-6, with D possibly being TRBD1 (5 bases). V was pared by 1 base and J by 8 bases, with 12 bases between. This CDR3 spans 15 amino acids. The V gene's germline CDR1 is LNHNV and CDR2 YYDKDF (reference sequence). CDR3 amino acids: CATSRVWQGDSPLHF. The CDR3 DNA follows: TGTGCCACCAGCAGAGTTTGGCAGGGCGATTCACCCCTCCACTTT.